The 28 T cell receptor beta chains presented below share a single source sample, sequenced in a study of blood T cell repertoires in COVID-19. Clones were read by immunoSEQ multiplex PCR, and TCRdb kept only the in-frame ones, dropping some. The sample has over 90,000 clones, 87% seen once; the top ten hold approximately 2%. Sequenced: peripheral blood. Every receptor here comes from a man aged 45-65 years with active COVID-19.

The genes are TRBV4-1 and TRBJ1-2; perhaps TRBD1 as D (5 bases). There are 14 residues in the CDR3. Germline V gene lookup returns CDR1 MGHRA and CDR2 YSYEKL. Trimming left V 5 bases short and J 4 bases short, with 14 bases between. For the CDR3, the DNA is TGCGCCAGCAGCACACGGGTGCAGGGCTATGGCTACACCTTC. Translated, it gives CASSTRVQGYGYTF.

V usage is TRBV4-3 and J usage is TRBJ2-1, with 10 nucleotides matching TRBD2. J lost 8 bases, V lost 0 bases, and 13 bases had no gene match. In germline, CDR1 is LGHNA, CDR2 YSLEER. This CDR3 is 18 amino acids long. The CDR3 region is CASSQDSVRAGGPYEQFF. CDR3 in DNA: TGCGCCAGCAGCCAAGATTCCGTTAGAGCGGGGGGGCCGTATGAGCAGTTCTTC.

The rearrangement links TRBV14 to TRBJ2-3, with D possibly matching TRBD2 (5 bases). The CDR3 length is 14 residues. CDR1 and CDR2 from the germline V gene are SGHDN and FVKESK. V lost 0 bases and J 6 bases, leaving 10 bases between the germline ends. CDR3 region: CASSQDRGFDTQYF. Here the CDR3 DNA reads TGTGCCAGCAGCCAAGATCGCGGGTTTGATACGCAGTATTTT.

J is TRBJ2-7 and V is TRBV6-5, with TRBD2 identical over 8 bases. The CDR3 has 15 amino acids. In germline, CDR1 is MNHEY, CDR2 SVGAGI. V gave up 0 bases and J gave up 2 bases; unmatched junction bases: 3. CDR3 bases: TGTGCCAGCAGTTACTCGGATAGCGGGGCCTACGAGCAGTACTTC. Protein: CASSYSDSGAYEQYF.

The rearrangement joins TRBV5-1 to TRBJ2-3; TRBD1 aligns across 10 bases. J lost 3 bases, V lost 3 bases, and 4 bases had no gene match. CDR3 length: 15 residues. Germline V gene sequence: CDR1 SGHRS, CDR2 YFSETQ. CDR3 sequence: CASSSGTGATDTQYF. The CDR3 region has the DNA TGCGCCAGCAGCTCCGGGACAGGGGCAACAGATACGCAGTATTTT.

This clone was seen only a few times. This chain connects TRBV5-4 to TRBJ2-1, with 7 bases fitting TRBD1. With V trimmed by 2 bases and J by 7 bases, 9 bases remained unmatched. Per the germline V gene, CDR1 is SGHNT and CDR2 is YYREEE (reference sequence). The length of the CDR3 is 15 residues. CDR3 amino acids: CASSFLGGAWNEQFF. For the CDR3, the DNA is TGTGCCAGCAGCTTTCTAGGGGGCGCCTGGAATGAGCAGTTCTTC.

The gene calls are TRBV9 and TRBJ2-3; 11 bases line up with TRBD1. The CDR3 consists of 17 residues. The germline CDR1 and CDR2 sequences are SGDLS and YYNGEE. The junction had 9 bases not matched to a gene; V was cut back by 4 bases and J by 2 bases. CDR3: CASSPGTGGPPTDTQYF. Written as DNA, the CDR3 is TGTGCCAGCAGCCCCGGGACAGGGGGACCTCCCACAGATACGCAGTATTTT.

The chain recombines TRBV27 with TRBJ2-7; no clear D gene. Looked up from germline, CDR1 is MNHEY and CDR2 is SMNVEV (reference sequence). The CDR3 is made up of 17 amino acids. V dropped 5 bases and J dropped 6 bases, with 26 bases sitting between them. This CDR3 is CASSPLRKRGVFREQYF. The DNA for the CDR3 is TGTGCCAGCAGTCCCCTGAGGAAGCGCGGAGTTTTTCGCGAGCAGTACTTC.

The V call is TRBV16, the J call TRBJ1-5; D remains ambiguous. Looked up from germline, CDR1 is KGHSY and CDR2 is FQNENV. V gave up 2 bases and J gave up 4 bases, with 12 bases separating them. This CDR3 region has 15 residues. CDR3 region: CASSQLSGPNQPQHF. In nucleotides, the CDR3 is TGTGCCAGCAGCCAACTTTCTGGGCCAAATCAGCCCCAGCATTTT.

The J gene is TRBJ1-6, the V gene TRBV14; D not certain. This CDR3 spans 13 amino acids. The V end lost 4 bases, the J end lost 8 bases, and 9 bases lay between the germline ends. The V gene's germline CDR1 is SGHDN and CDR2 FVKESK. The CDR3 coding sequence is TGTGCCAGCAGCCCCAGTGGAGATTCACCCCTCCACTTT. It codes for CASSPSGDSPLHF.

The CDR3 coding sequence is TGTGCCAGCAGTTACCCTCAGGGTAGGGTAGACACCGGGGAGCTGTTTTTT. Translating it yields CASSYPQGRVDTGELFF. The chain recombines TRBV6-2 or TRBV6-3 with TRBJ2-2, with D tentatively TRBD1 (5 bases). Germline V CDR1 and CDR2: MNHEY, SVGEGT. The CDR3 contains 17 residues. V was trimmed by 2 bases and J by 3 bases, leaving 16 bases between them.

Comment on this clone: One junction end does not reproduce the germline sequence, and a read error may be involved. This chain uses TRBV7-2 with TRBJ1-2; 7 bases are shared with TRBD1. The germline V gene encodes CDR1 SGHTA and CDR2 FQGNSA. The CDR3 loop spans 16 amino acids. The CDR3 here is CASNLGRGQQYYGYTF. The CDR3 coding sequence is TGTGCCAGCAACTTAGGGAGGGGACAGCAATACTATGGCTACACCTTC.

V and J are TRBV29-1 and TRBJ1-2; tentative D call: TRBD1 (5 bases). This CDR3 contains 12 residues. Per germline, CDR1 SQVTM and CDR2 ANQGSEA. The V end lost 3 bases, the J end lost 3 bases, and 8 bases lay between the germline ends. Here the CDR3 reads CSVERGDYGYTF. The CDR3 coding sequence is TGCAGCGTTGAGCGGGGGGACTATGGCTACACCTTC.

The V and J genes are TRBV6-4 and TRBJ1-2; a possible D gene is TRBD1 (5 bases). With 2 bases removed from V and 10 bases from J, the gap between germline ends came to 14 bases. CDR1 and CDR2 from the germline V gene are MRHNA and SNTAGT. CDR3 length: 13 residues. CDR3 in DNA: TGTGCCAGCAGTGACATGGCAGGGCGGTACTACACCTTC. It translates to CASSDMAGRYYTF.

The rearrangement joins TRBV3-1 (or the pseudogene TRBV3-2) to TRBJ2-7; D unclear. The CDR3 has 12 residues. Germline values: CDR1 LGHDT, CDR2 YNNKEL (reference sequence). Trimming cost V 0 bases and J 4 bases, with 4 bases left between them. The CDR3 coding sequence is TGTGCCAGCAGCCAAGACCCTTACGAGCAGTACTTC. It is translated as CASSQDPYEQYF.

J is TRBJ2-1 and V is TRBV6-2 or TRBV6-3; 8 nucleotides agree with TRBD1. Germline V gene data show CDR1 as MNHEY and CDR2 as SVGEGT. The CDR3 consists of 16 residues. The V gene end was trimmed by 2 bases and the J gene end by 4 bases; junction bases not matched to a gene: 7. CDR3 amino acids: CASSYPDRGAYNEQFF. In DNA form, the CDR3 reads TGTGCCAGCAGTTACCCTGACAGGGGAGCTTACAATGAGCAGTTCTTC.

This chain connects TRBV6-1 to TRBJ2-1; TRBD1 might be the D (5 bases). Deletions cut 0 bases from V and 8 bases from J, with 11 bases between. The CDR3 totals 14 residues. Germline V gives CDR1 MNHNS, CDR2 SASEGT. In DNA, the CDR3 is TGTGCCAGCAGTGAAGCTAGGGGAAGCGATGAGCAGTTCTTC. It yields the protein CASSEARGSDEQFF.

This chain uses TRBV2 with TRBJ1-2, with a possible D match to TRBD1 (5 bases). The CDR3 is made up of 14 amino acids. Trimming cost V 9 bases and J 0 bases, with 14 bases left between them. Germline V gene sequence: CDR1 SNHLY, CDR2 FYNNEI. CDR3 bases: TGTGCCAGTCCTGGGGCAGTCGCTAACTATGGCTACACCTTC. This gives the protein CASPGAVANYGYTF.

This clone was observed once. The chain carries TRBV5-1 and TRBJ2-1, with D maybe TRBD2 (6 bases). V was clipped by 2 bases and J by 0 bases, with 9 bases between them. The length of the CDR3 is 15 residues. CDR1 is SGHRS, CDR2 YFSETQ, per germline. For the CDR3, the DNA is TGCGCCAGCAGCTTATCCGGGGGCTCCTACAATGAGCAGTTCTTC. The encoded protein is CASSLSGGSYNEQFF.

V is TRBV12-3 or TRBV12-4 and J is TRBJ2-1; D ambiguous. This CDR3 is built from 13 residues. V was pared by 10 bases and J by 0 bases, with 10 bases between. The CDR3 protein is CATVPGSYNEQFF. The DNA for the CDR3 is TGTGCCACCGTTCCCGGCTCCTACAATGAGCAGTTCTTC.

This clone was seen just once. V gene TRBV30 combines with J gene TRBJ2-2; 11 bases agree with TRBD2. Germline V gene sequence: CDR1 GTSNPN, CDR2 SVGIG (reference sequence). Losses at the gene ends were 3 bases for V and 3 bases for J; bases not matched to a gene: 3. The CDR3 is 15 residues long. For the CDR3, the DNA is TGTGCCTGGAGCCTGGGACTAGCGGACACCGGGGAGCTGTTTTTT. Amino acid sequence: CAWSLGLADTGELFF.

V is TRBV5-1 and J is TRBJ2-7, with D perhaps TRBD1 (8 bases). Germline CDR1 and CDR2: SGHRS and YFSETQ. The ends were cut back, 3 bases at V and 7 bases at J, with 41 bases in the middle. The CDR3 has 22 residues. The CDR3 sequence is CASSWDRWDLGGERGIPGEQYF. CDR3 DNA sequence: TGCGCCAGCAGCTGGGACAGGTGGGATCTCGGAGGGGAGCGGGGCATTCCGGGGGAGCAGTACTTC.

The rearrangement joins TRBV10-3 to TRBJ1-3, with D possibly TRBD1 on 5 matching bases. The CDR3 is 13 amino acids. V was trimmed by 6 bases and J by 0 bases, leaving 6 bases between them. Germline V gene data show CDR1 as ENHRY and CDR2 as SYGVKD. The CDR3 reads CAISDSSGNTIYF. In DNA form, the CDR3 reads TGTGCCATCAGCGACAGCTCTGGAAACACCATATATTTT.

The genes are TRBV11-3 and TRBJ2-1; D remains ambiguous. Deletions cut 5 bases from V and 9 bases from J, with 17 bases between. Germline CDR1 SGHNT, CDR2 YENEEA. The CDR3 covers 14 residues. The CDR3 loop reads CASSPAAGLAEQFF. CDR3 DNA: TGTGCCAGCAGCCCAGCCGCTGGTTTAGCTGAGCAGTTCTTC.

The chain has TRBV5-5 and TRBJ1-2; D is ambiguous. Trimming stripped 5 bases from V and 4 bases from J, with 12 bases between. CDR1 SGHKS and CDR2 YYEKEE come from the germline V gene (reference sequence). There are 13 residues in the CDR3. The CDR3: CASSYSLTYGYTF. The CDR3 DNA reads as TGTGCCAGCAGTTACAGCCTTACCTATGGCTACACCTTC.

V gene TRBV6-5 combines with J gene TRBJ1-2, with D unresolved. Trimming left V 2 bases short and J 7 bases short, with 14 bases between. Germline CDR1 MNHEY, CDR2 SVGAGI. The CDR3 has 14 residues. CDR3 residues: CASSYGFQGGGYTF. CDR3 DNA sequence: TGTGCCAGCAGTTACGGTTTTCAAGGAGGTGGCTACACCTTC.

The genes are TRBV7-9 and TRBJ1-1; D is ambiguous. Trimming took 6 bases from V and 6 from J, leaving 14 bases between them. Germline V gives CDR1 SEHNR, CDR2 FQNEAQ (reference sequence). This CDR3 is built from 13 residues. In nucleotides, the CDR3 is TGTGCCAGCAGGGCTACGGGTGGAGCTGAAGCTTTCTTT. Translated: CASRATGGAEAFF.

This rearrangement joins TRBV18 to TRBJ1-4; 9 bases agree with TRBD1. J gave up 4 bases and V 1 base, and 22 bases lay outside the gene matches. Per the germline V gene, CDR1 is KGHSH and CDR2 is LQKENI. This CDR3 comprises 22 residues. This chain's CDR3 is CASSPRFVFSDRGGKGNEKLFF. The CDR3 DNA reads TGTGCCAGCTCACCACGATTCGTGTTCTCGGACAGGGGAGGAAAGGGTAATGAAAAACTGTTTTTT.